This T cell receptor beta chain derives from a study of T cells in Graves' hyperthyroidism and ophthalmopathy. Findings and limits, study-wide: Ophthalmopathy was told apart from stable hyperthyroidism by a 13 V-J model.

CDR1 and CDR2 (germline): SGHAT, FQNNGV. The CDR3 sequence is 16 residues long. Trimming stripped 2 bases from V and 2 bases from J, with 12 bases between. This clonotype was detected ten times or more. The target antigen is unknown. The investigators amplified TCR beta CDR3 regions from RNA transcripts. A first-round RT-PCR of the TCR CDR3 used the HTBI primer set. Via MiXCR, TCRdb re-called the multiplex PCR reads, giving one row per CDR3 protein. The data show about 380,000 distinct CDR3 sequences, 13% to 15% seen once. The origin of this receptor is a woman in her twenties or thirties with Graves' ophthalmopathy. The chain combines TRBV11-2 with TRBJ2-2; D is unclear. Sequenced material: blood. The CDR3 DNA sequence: TGTGCCAGCAGCTTATTAGGGTGGGGAAACACCGGGGAGCTGTTTTTT. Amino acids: CASSLLGWGNTGELFF.